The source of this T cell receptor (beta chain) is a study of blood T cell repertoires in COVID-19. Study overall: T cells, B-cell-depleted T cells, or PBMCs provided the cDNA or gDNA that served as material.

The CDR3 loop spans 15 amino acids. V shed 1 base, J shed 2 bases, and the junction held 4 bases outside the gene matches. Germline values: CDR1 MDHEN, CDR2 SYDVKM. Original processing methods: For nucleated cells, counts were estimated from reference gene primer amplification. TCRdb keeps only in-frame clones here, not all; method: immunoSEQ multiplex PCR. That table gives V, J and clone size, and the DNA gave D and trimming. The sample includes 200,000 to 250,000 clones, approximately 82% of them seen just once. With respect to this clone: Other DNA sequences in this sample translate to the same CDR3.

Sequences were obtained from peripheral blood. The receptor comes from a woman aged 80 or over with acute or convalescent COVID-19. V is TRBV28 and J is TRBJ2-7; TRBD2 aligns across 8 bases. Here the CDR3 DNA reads TGTGCCAGCAGTTTATCGGGGGGGCCCACCTACGAGCAGTACTTC. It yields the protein CASSLSGGPTYEQYF.